A selection of T cell receptor beta chains follows, all from one sample in a study of response to subunit inactivated influenza vaccine. In TCRdb, the RT-PCR reads were re-called with MiXCR into one record per CDR3 protein. The data hold 800,000 to 1,000,000 distinct CDR3 sequences, with around 20% observed a single time. The sample consisted of PBMCs from blood, taken about 5 days after vaccination. These receptors were obtained from a middle-aged man who received an inactivated influenza vaccine. Both conserved end residues are part of each CDR3. A D gene is named only where the DNA matches it firmly. Clone size is shown for a subset of rows, as once, few, many or a class of expanded clone.

TRBJ2-6,TRBD2,TRBV30,once,CAWSVGAGARGANVLTF,TGTGCCTGGAGTGTAGGAGCGGGGGCGCGTGGGGCCAACGTCCTGACTTTC
TRBJ2-1,-,TRBV28,few,CASTLVGGYEQFF,TGTGCCAGCACTCTCGTTGGAGGCTATGAGCAGTTCTTC
TRBJ2-7,-,TRBV5-5,-,CASSLMGRAEQYF,TGTGCCAGCAGCTTGATGGGGCGGGCCGAGCAGTACTTC
TRBJ2-5,TRBD1,TRBV19,-,CASSIGQGLGTQYF,TGTGCCAGTAGTATCGGACAGGGGCTGGGGACCCAGTACTTC
TRBJ2-7,-,TRBV12-3/TRBV12-4,few,CASSLLFGRSSYEQYF,TGTGCCAGCAGTTTGCTTTTCGGGAGAAGCTCCTACGAGCAGTACTTC
TRBJ2-3,TRBD2,TRBV20-1,-,CSARDFRTSGYTDTQYF,TGCAGTGCTAGAGATTTTCGCACTAGCGGATACACAGATACGCAGTATTTT
TRBJ2-5,TRBD1,TRBV7-2,-,CASSSDRVVETQYF,TGTGCCAGCAGCTCGGACAGGGTGGTAGAGACCCAGTACTTC
TRBJ2-7,TRBD2,TRBV20-1,-,CSAIPLGLPSDEQYF,TGCAGTGCTATACCCTTGGGACTACCTTCGGACGAGCAGTACTTC
TRBJ2-5,TRBD2,TRBV5-1,few,CASSFREGVQETQYF,TGCGCCAGCAGCTTCCGGGAGGGGGTTCAAGAGACCCAGTACTTC
TRBJ2-1,TRBD2,TRBV6-5,-,CASSYIGLADNEQFF,TGTGCCAGCAGTTACATTGGACTAGCGGACAATGAGCAGTTCTTC
TRBJ2-7,-,TRBV12-3/TRBV12-4,-,CASSVVYSEQYF,TGTGCCAGCAGTGTGGTTTACTCCGAGCAGTACTTC
TRBJ2-3,TRBD2,TRBV7-3,-,CASSLDGTSVYTDTQYF,TGTGCCAGCAGCTTAGACGGGACTAGCGTATACACAGATACGCAGTATTTT
TRBJ2-1,TRBD2,TRBV10-3,-,CAISSGGLAVDNEQFF,TGTGCCATCAGTTCAGGTGGTCTAGCGGTTGACAATGAGCAGTTCTTC
TRBJ2-2,-,TRBV12-3/TRBV12-4,few,CASSLAGVRTGELFF,TGTGCCAGCAGTTTAGCGGGTGTGAGAACCGGGGAGCTGTTTTTT
TRBJ2-5,-,TRBV20-1,few,CSASRSPSVQETQYF,TGCAGTGCTAGTCGGTCTCCTAGCGTTCAAGAGACCCAGTACTTC
TRBJ1-3,-,TRBV5-5,-,CASSLEQAFNGNTIYF,TGTGCCAGCAGCTTGGAACAGGCTTTTAATGGAAACACCATATATTTT
TRBJ2-4,TRBD1,TRBV28,-,CASRPTGGSRYIQYF,TGTGCCAGCAGACCAACAGGGGGCTCAAGGTACATTCAGTACTTC